The 13 T cell receptor beta chains reported below all come from one sample, sequenced in a study of control samples from healthy donors and cancer patients. The assay was immunoSEQ multiplex PCR, and TCRdb's table has in-frame clones only and misses some. The data contain roughly 130,000 clones, approximately 90% of them seen just once; the ten biggest clones take up just over 8.5%. Material: blood. These receptors were collected from a man between 18 and 29 years old in good health.

This clone has a single count. A junction boundary mismatches the germline segment, possibly from a read error. J is TRBJ2-7 and V is TRBV30; D may be TRBD2 (7 bases). The CDR3 covers 13 residues. The V gene's germline CDR1 is GTSNPN and CDR2 SVGIG (reference sequence). CDR3 region: CARSLGGAYEQYF. In DNA, the CDR3 is TGTGCCCGGAGCTTAGGGGGGGCCTACGAGCAGTACTTC.

The rearrangement links TRBV5-1 to TRBJ1-1; no clear D. The length of the CDR3 is 13 residues. Germline lookup yields CDR1 SGHRS and CDR2 YFSETQ. Trimming cost V 4 bases and J 4 bases, with 11 bases left between them. In DNA form, the CDR3 reads TGCGCCAGCAGCGAGACGCGGGGCACTGAAGCTTTCTTT. It is translated as CASSETRGTEAFF.

The table lists this clone with a count of one. The chain carries TRBV12-2 and TRBJ1-1; the tabulated D call, TRBD1, remains unverified against the DNA. TRBV12-2 is deemed a pseudogene. The CDR3 totals 16 residues. The DNA for the CDR3 is TGTGCAAGTCGCTTAGAATATATAGATCAGGGCACTGAAGCTTTCTTT. Protein: CASRLEYIDQGTEAFF.

The CDR3 DNA is TGCGCCAGCAGCCATTACATCATCTCCCCCCAGCCCCAGCATTTT. It encodes CASSHYIISPQPQHF. The chain couples TRBV4-1 to TRBJ1-5; D gene unclear. CDR1 MGHRA and CDR2 YSYEKL come from the germline V gene. Between the trimmed V and J ends, which lost 3 bases and 7 bases, there was a span of 16 bases. The CDR3 totals 15 residues.

This clone was observed a single time. The chain links TRBV5-1 to TRBJ1-5, with a possible D match to TRBD1 (6 bases). V lost 4 bases to trimming and J lost 2 bases, with 10 bases between them. Germline CDR1 SGHRS, CDR2 YFSETQ. This CDR3 contains 14 residues. The CDR3 sequence: CASSREGGNQPQHF. CDR3 DNA: TGCGCCAGCAGCCGGGAGGGGGGCAATCAGCCCCAGCATTTT.

The chain employs TRBV6-5 and TRBJ1-2; weak D call: TRBD1 (5 bases). The V and J ends lost 5 bases and 1 base respectively, with 11 bases between them. The germline V gene encodes CDR1 MNHEY and CDR2 SVGAGI. This CDR3 is 14 amino acids long. CDR3: CASSLRAINYGYTF. DNA for the CDR3: TGTGCCAGCAGTCTCAGGGCAATTAACTATGGCTACACCTTC.

This clone was counted once. The chain is built from TRBV6-5 and TRBJ2-3; D gene uncertain. Trimming removed 6 bases at V and 0 bases at J, with 10 bases between. Germline V lookup: CDR1 MNHEY, CDR2 SVGAGI. The CDR3 sequence is 14 residues long. The CDR3 region has the DNA TGTGCCAGCAGCGCCGACCGAAGCACAGATACGCAGTATTTT. Translation gives CASSADRSTDTQYF.

The chain employs TRBV11-3 and TRBJ1-1; maybe TRBD1 (5 bases). The V end lost 5 bases, the J end lost 7 bases, and 8 bases lay between the germline ends. The length of the CDR3 is 11 residues. Germline CDR1 SGHNT, CDR2 YENEEA. For the CDR3, the DNA is TGTGCCAGCAGCCGGGACGGTGAAGCTTTCTTT. It yields the protein CASSRDGEAFF.

The chain couples TRBV6-1 to TRBJ1-4, with a tentative D call TRBD1 (6 bases). The ends were cut back, 1 base at V and 0 bases at J, with 15 bases in the middle. CDR3 length equals 18 residues. Germline assignment: CDR1 MNHNS and CDR2 SASEGT. CDR3 in amino acids: CASSEVGGGGTTNEKLFF. The CDR3, as DNA: TGTGCCAGCAGTGAAGTTGGAGGGGGGGGCACAACTAATGAAAAACTGTTTTTT.

The J gene is TRBJ1-1, the V gene TRBV6-6; D gene uncertain. This CDR3 comprises 14 residues. V lost 6 bases and J 2 bases, leaving 13 bases between the germline ends. CDR1 is MNHNY and CDR2 is SVGAGI in the germline V gene (reference sequence). The CDR3 DNA follows: TGTGCCAGCAGGAAGAAGGGCCTAAACACTGAAGCTTTCTTT. Amino acids: CASRKKGLNTEAFF.

The chain joins TRBV7-6 to TRBJ1-4; 9 nucleotides line up with TRBD1. Germline V lookup: CDR1 SGHVS, CDR2 FNYEAQ. This CDR3 is 20 amino acids long. Trimming cost V 3 bases and J 4 bases; bases outside gene matches: 18. The DNA of the CDR3 is TGTGCCAGCAGCTTGGAACGGTGGACAGGGGCGCCTGCCTTTAATGAAAAACTGTTTTTT. It specifies CASSLERWTGAPAFNEKLFF.

The table lists this clone with many counts. V usage is TRBV4-2 and J usage is TRBJ2-7, with TRBD1 matching 7 bases. CDR1 LGHNA and CDR2 YNFKEQ come from the germline V gene. The V segment lost 1 base and the J segment 1 base; nucleotides outside the gene matches: 1. The CDR3 is 14 residues long. CDR3 loop: CASSQGGQSYEQYF. For the CDR3, the DNA is TGTGCCAGCAGCCAAGGGGGACAGTCCTACGAGCAGTACTTC.

This CDR3 is CASSGEGQGAGETQYF. Here the CDR3 DNA reads TGTGCCAGTAGTGGAGAAGGACAGGGGGCCGGGGAGACCCAGTACTTC. V and J are TRBV19 and TRBJ2-5; 11 bases align to TRBD1. The CDR3 length is 16 residues. In germline, CDR1 is LNHDA, CDR2 SQIVND (reference sequence). After removal of 5 bases from V and 5 bases from J, the junction contained 10 bases not matched to a gene.